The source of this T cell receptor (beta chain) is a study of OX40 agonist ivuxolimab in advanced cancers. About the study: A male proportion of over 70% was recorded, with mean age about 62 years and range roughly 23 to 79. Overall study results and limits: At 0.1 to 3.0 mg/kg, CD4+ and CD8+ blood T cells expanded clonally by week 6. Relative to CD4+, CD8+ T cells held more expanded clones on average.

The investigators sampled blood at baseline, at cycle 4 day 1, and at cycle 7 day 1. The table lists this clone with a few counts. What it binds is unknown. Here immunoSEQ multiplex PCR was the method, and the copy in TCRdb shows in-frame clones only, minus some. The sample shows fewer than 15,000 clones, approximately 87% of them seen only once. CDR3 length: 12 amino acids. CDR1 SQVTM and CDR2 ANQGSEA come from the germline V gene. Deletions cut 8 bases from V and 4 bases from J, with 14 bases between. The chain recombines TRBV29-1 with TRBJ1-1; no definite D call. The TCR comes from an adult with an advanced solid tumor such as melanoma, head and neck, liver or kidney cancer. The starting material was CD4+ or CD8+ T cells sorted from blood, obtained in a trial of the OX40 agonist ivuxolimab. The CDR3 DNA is TGCAGCATACACGAGGGAGGCACTGAAGCTTTCTTT. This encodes CSIHEGGTEAFF.